This T cell receptor beta chain was obtained from a study of cytomegalovirus exposure and HLA in healthy donors. Whole-study findings and limits: The study recorded some 160 TCR beta chains that were cytomegalovirus-associated. Reports showed the classifier diagnosing cytomegalovirus status with high specificity and sensitivity. A subsequent analysis found that TCR clusters from the first cohort also tended to co-occur in the 120 or so validation repertoires, with 90% to 95% of cluster scores above 0.

Clones were sequenced by immunoSEQ multiplex PCR, and TCRdb holds only the in-frame ones, with some missing. This table has around 140,000 clones, more than 75% appearing once. CDR3 length: 13 amino acids. CDR1 is MGHRA and CDR2 is YSYEKL in the germline V gene. Turning to this clone: What it binds is unknown. One end of the junction does not line up with germline, which may come from a read error.

Sequenced: PBMCs. This chain connects TRBV4-1 to TRBJ1-3, with D possibly TRBD1 on 6 matching bases. This sequence originates from a man aged 18 to 29 in good health and CMV-seropositive. The CDR3 spells CASSQALQGPLHF. The CDR3 coding sequence is TGCGCCAGCAGCCAAGCCTTACAGGGACCCCTCCATTTT.